These 13 T cell receptor beta chains came from one sample sequenced in a study of shared clonotypes between healthy human individuals. Measured with immunoSEQ multiplex PCR; TCRdb has only the in-frame clones, and not every one. The sample holds 2 million or so clones, 95% seen once. Input material: naive CD4+ T cells sorted from blood. The subset: CD45RA+ positively selected. These receptors were collected from a man in his late teens or twenties in good health.

This chain connects TRBV11-2 to TRBJ1-6; TRBD1 agrees at 9 bases. Per the germline V gene, CDR1 is SGHAT and CDR2 is FQNNGV. Trimming took 10 bases from V and 6 from J; bases not matched to a gene: 7. CDR3 length: 14 amino acids. The CDR3 reads CATKQGARNSPLHF. The CDR3 DNA is TGTGCCACGAAACAGGGGGCGCGTAATTCACCCCTCCACTTT.

This sequence joins TRBV6-1 and TRBJ2-2; D remains unclear. Germline loops: CDR1 MNHNS, CDR2 SASEGT. V was clipped by 2 bases and J by 3 bases, with 7 bases between them. This CDR3 has 14 amino acids. CDR3 loop: CASSELRYTGELFF. Here the CDR3 DNA reads TGTGCCAGCAGTGAATTAAGGTACACCGGGGAGCTGTTTTTT.

V is TRBV6-5 and J is TRBJ1-2; 7 positions match TRBD1. The CDR3 extends over 12 amino acids. V shed 6 bases and J 8 bases; nucleotides not matched to a gene: 6. Germline lookup yields CDR1 MNHEY and CDR2 SVGAGI. CDR3 loop: CASSRDSGGYTF. Here the CDR3 DNA reads TGTGCCAGCAGCCGGGACAGTGGGGGCTACACCTTC.

The V gene is TRBV5-4, the J gene TRBJ1-6; 9 positions agree with TRBD1. Looked up from germline, CDR1 is SGHNT and CDR2 is YYREEE (reference sequence). This CDR3 contains 18 residues. Unmatched junction bases numbered 13, after V lost 3 bases and J lost 6 bases. This CDR3 is CASSSASTGGGRNSPLHF. CDR3 bases: TGTGCCAGCAGCTCCGCTTCGACAGGGGGAGGGCGTAATTCACCCCTCCACTTT.

The chain recombines TRBV6-1 with TRBJ1-4, with D unclear. This CDR3 comprises 13 residues. CDR1 is MNHNS, CDR2 SASEGT, per germline. V lost 8 bases and J lost 7, with 14 bases in between. CDR3: CASRRTPGEKLFF. The CDR3, as DNA: TGTGCCAGCCGAAGGACCCCCGGTGAAAAACTGTTTTTT.

In DNA, the CDR3 is TGTGCCTGGAGTGTAGGGGGGTTTACCTACGAGCAGTACTTC. Amino acid sequence: CAWSVGGFTYEQYF. V and J are TRBV30 and TRBJ2-7; D possibly matches TRBD1 or TRBD2 (6 bases each). V lost 0 bases, J lost 2 bases, and 11 bases lay in between. Looked up from germline, CDR1 is GTSNPN and CDR2 is SVGIG (reference sequence). This CDR3 has 14 amino acids.

The chain links TRBV5-1 to TRBJ2-1; D remains unclear. Trimming removed 4 bases from V and 3 bases from J, with 14 bases in between. CDR3 length: 15 amino acids. Per germline, CDR1 SGHRS and CDR2 YFSETQ. The chain's CDR3 is CASSPRTDLYNEQFF. In nucleotides, the CDR3 is TGCGCCAGCAGCCCTCGGACCGATCTCTACAATGAGCAGTTCTTC.

The chain couples TRBV7-9 to TRBJ2-7; 11 bases match TRBD1. J lost 7 bases, V lost 5 bases, and 16 bases had no gene match. The germline CDR1 and CDR2 sequences are SEHNR and FQNEAQ (reference sequence). CDR3 length: 17 residues. CDR3 coding DNA: TGTGCCAGCAGCGAAAATCGACCGGGACAGGGGGTCGGGGAGCAGTACTTC. It is translated as CASSENRPGQGVGEQYF.

This chain joins TRBV7-2 and TRBJ2-7; no clear D. V gave up 6 bases and J gave up 5 bases, with 8 bases separating them. Germline CDR1 reads SGHTA; CDR2 reads FQGNSA. There are 11 residues in the CDR3. The DNA for the CDR3 is TGTGCCAGCAGAGGAGTGAACGAGCAGTACTTC. This translates into CASRGVNEQYF.

Worth noting for this clone: Within the sample, other DNA sequences also encode this same CDR3. The J gene is TRBJ2-7, the V gene TRBV2; 9 nucleotides line up with TRBD1. J was trimmed by 4 bases and V by 4 bases; bases with no gene match: 2. Germline-derived CDR1 and CDR2 are SNHLY and FYNNEI. This CDR3 comprises 13 residues. The CDR3 DNA reads as TGTGCCAGCAGTGGGGGACAGGGTTACGAGCAGTACTTC. This gives the protein CASSGGQGYEQYF. The variable domain in full, with the rest retrieved from reference TRBV2 and TRBJ2-7, is EPEVTQTPSHQVTQMGQEVILRCVPISNHLYFYWYRQILGQKVEFLVSFYNNEISEKSEIFDDQFSVERPDGSNFTLKIRSTKLEDSAMYFCASSGGQGYEQYFGPGTRLTVT.

J is TRBJ2-1 and V is TRBV6-1; D is perhaps TRBD2 (5 bases). The ends were cut back, 4 bases at V and 0 bases at J, with 19 bases in the middle. There are 18 residues in the CDR3. The germline CDR1 and CDR2 sequences are MNHNS and SASEGT. CDR3 DNA: TGTGCCAGCAGTGGGAGACTAATGTCGGTCAGCTCCTACAATGAGCAGTTCTTC. Translation: CASSGRLMSVSSYNEQFF.

The rearrangement links TRBV10-3 to TRBJ2-2, with TRBD2 as a possible D gene (6 bases). V lost 10 bases and J lost 0, with 9 bases in between. Germline lookup yields CDR1 ENHRY and CDR2 SYGVKD. CDR3 length: 13 residues. CDR3 protein: CATAGPNTGELFF. DNA for the CDR3: TGTGCCACCGCGGGACCGAACACCGGGGAGCTGTTTTTT.

The J gene is TRBJ2-3, the V gene TRBV18; D may be TRBD2 (5 bases). The CDR3 is 16 amino acids. Germline loops: CDR1 KGHSH, CDR2 LQKENI. The V and J ends lost 3 bases and 5 bases respectively, with 18 bases between them. CDR3 protein: CASSPVEGTLGDTQYF. Written as DNA, the CDR3 is TGTGCCAGCTCACCGGTCGAGGGAACCCTCGGAGATACGCAGTATTTT.